The rows below give T cell receptor beta chains drawn from one sample of a study of T cell responses to AZD1222 COVID-19 vaccine. TCRdb's copy holds only in-frame clones and misses some; the assay was immunoSEQ multiplex PCR. The sample has about 92,000 clones; over 80% are singletons. Material: peripheral blood, obtained on day 0 of AZD1222 vaccination. The receptors originated from an adult in good health. Each CDR3 is given with its conserved first and last residue. Fields, in order: clone size, D gene, V gene, J gene, CDR3 DNA, CDR3 protein. A D gene is named only where the DNA matches it firmly. A row's size may be missing; if present it is once, few, many or a size class.

NA	NA	TRBV29-1	TRBJ1-1	TGCAGCGTTGGTCGGCAGGAGAACACTGAAGCTTTCTTT	CSVGRQENTEAFF
NA	NA	TRBV14	TRBJ1-1	TGTGCCAGCAGCCTTGGAATCGGGGGCTGGAACACTGAAGCTTTCTTT	CASSLGIGGWNTEAFF
NA	NA	TRBV4-2	TRBJ1-6	TGTGCCAGCAGCCACCGTTTGGGGCCAGATTATAATTCACCCCTCCACTTT	CASSHRLGPDYNSPLHF
NA	NA	TRBV11-2	TRBJ2-7	TGTGCCAGCAGCTTAGGGCGCCCTTACGAGCAGTACTTC	CASSLGRPYEQYF
NA	NA	TRBV9	TRBJ2-5	TGTGCCAGCAGCGGGAGGGCCGCTTCCCCCCAAGAGACCCAGTACTTC	CASSGRAASPQETQYF
NA	NA	TRBV27	TRBJ1-1	TGTGCCAGCAGTTTATCGGCAGGGAGAGCTTTCTTT	CASSLSAGRAFF
NA	TRBD2	TRBV7-9	TRBJ2-3	TGTGCCAGCAGCTTAGCGAGGACTAGCGGGGGCGGAGATACGCAGTATTTT	CASSLARTSGGGDTQYF
NA	NA	TRBV28	TRBJ2-7	TGTGCCAGCAGCCGAGGGCCCTACGAGCAGTACTTC	CASSRGPYEQYF
NA	NA	TRBV19	TRBJ1-4	TGTGCCAGTAGTATGCAGGGATGGGAAAAACTGTTTTTT	CASSMQGWEKLFF
NA	TRBD1	TRBV4-2	TRBJ2-6	TGTGCCAGCAGCCACCTTGGACAGGGGGCTATCTCTGGGGCCAACGTCCTGACTTTC	CASSHLGQGAISGANVLTF
NA	TRBD1	TRBV28	TRBJ1-1	TGTGCCAGCACACAAGCTGGGACAGGGGACAACACTGAAGCTTTCTTT	CASTQAGTGDNTEAFF
NA	NA	TRBV7-9	TRBJ1-5	TGTGCCAGCAGCCAATTTGACAATCAGCCCCAGCATTTT	CASSQFDNQPQHF
NA	TRBD1	TRBV15	TRBJ2-2	TGTGCCACCAGCTTGGGACAGGGGGAGACCGGGGAGCTGTTTTTT	CATSLGQGETGELFF
NA	NA	TRBV4-1	TRBJ1-2	TGCGCCAGCAGCCAAGGGGAAGGGGGAGATGGCTACACCTTC	CASSQGEGGDGYTF
NA	NA	TRBV7-9	TRBJ1-6	TGTGCCAGCAGCTTGGGGGCGAGCTCCTATAATTCACCCCTCCACTTT	CASSLGASSYNSPLHF
NA	NA	TRBV4-2	TRBJ2-4	TGTGCCAGCAGCCAAGACGTGGACACCGATTGGCTAGCCAAAAACATTCAGTACTTC	CASSQDVDTDWLAKNIQYF
NA	NA	TRBV30	TRBJ1-6	TGTGCCTGGAGTGGACAGTTTAATTCACCCCTCCACTTT	CAWSGQFNSPLHF
NA	NA	TRBV3-1/TRBV3-2	TRBJ2-3	TGTGCCAGCAGCCAAGCCATAAGTAAGGCAGATACGCAGTATTTT	CASSQAISKADTQYF
NA	TRBD1	TRBV6-5	TRBJ2-7	TGTGCCAGCATTAAGACAGGGGGAGTCTACGAGCAGTACTTC	CASIKTGGVYEQYF
NA	NA	TRBV10-3	TRBJ1-5	TGTGCCACCATGCCCGCCCCAGACAATCAGCCCCAGCATTTT	CATMPAPDNQPQHF
few	NA	TRBV5-5	TRBJ1-4	TGTGCCAGCAGCTTGAGAGGGAGGAGTGAAAAACTGTTTTTT	CASSLRGRSEKLFF
once	NA	TRBV5-8	TRBJ2-3	TGTGCCAGCAGCTTGGACCCCACTACCGCGGATACGCAGTATTTT	CASSLDPTTADTQYF
few	NA	TRBV10-2	TRBJ1-5	TGCGCCAGCAGTGATTTCAAAGTAGGAAATCAGCCCCAGCATTTT	CASSDFKVGNQPQHF
NA	TRBD1	TRBV7-3	TRBJ1-6	TGTGCCAGCAGCCAAGACAGGGACTCACCCCTCCACTTT	CASSQDRDSPLHF
NA	NA	TRBV5-5	TRBJ1-5	TGTGCCAGCAGCTTGTACGGGGATAGCAATCAGCCCCAGCATTTT	CASSLYGDSNQPQHF
NA	TRBD1	TRBV7-2	TRBJ1-4	TGTGCCAGCAGCCATCGCACAGGGGTAGATGAAAAACTGTTTTTT	CASSHRTGVDEKLFF
NA	TRBD1	TRBV5-6	TRBJ1-2	TGTGCCAGCAGCTGGGGATCCGGGACAGTCTATGGCTACACCTTC	CASSWGSGTVYGYTF
NA	TRBD1	TRBV30	TRBJ1-5	TGTGCCTGGACCCCAGACAGGGCCTATAGCAATCAGCCCCAGCATTTT	CAWTPDRAYSNQPQHF
NA	NA	TRBV5-1	TRBJ1-6	TGCGCCAGCAGCTTGCGAGTAGATTATAATTCACCCCTCCACTTT	CASSLRVDYNSPLHF
NA	TRBD1	TRBV19	TRBJ2-2	TGTGCCAGTAGTCGACAGGGTAACACCGGGGAGCTGTTTTTT	CASSRQGNTGELFF
NA	TRBD1	TRBV15	TRBJ1-2	TGTGCCACCAGCAGAGCTCCGGGACAGGGGGGCGGCTACACCTTC	CATSRAPGQGGGYTF
NA	NA	TRBV7-9	TRBJ2-7	TGTGCCAGCAGCTTTGGGGGGAACTACGAGCAGTACTTC	CASSFGGNYEQYF
NA	NA	TRBV4-1	TRBJ1-5	TGCGCCAGCAGCCAAGAGATGACAGATCATCAGCCCCAGCATTTT	CASSQEMTDHQPQHF
NA	NA	TRBV12-3/TRBV12-4	TRBJ1-1	TGTGCCAGCAGTCTTAAAACGGCGGCTTTCTTT	CASSLKTAAFF
NA	NA	TRBV29-1	TRBJ1-6	TGCAGCGTTGGGACTGGTCATAATTCACCCCTCCACTTT	CSVGTGHNSPLHF
NA	NA	TRBV7-7	TRBJ2-3	TGTGCTAGCAGCTTAGCGAAGAGCGGAGCTACAGATACGCAGTATTTT	CASSLAKSGATDTQYF
once	NA	TRBV7-2	TRBJ2-7	TGTGCCAGCAGCTTAGCTACTTTCGAGCAGTACTTC	CASSLATFEQYF
NA	NA	TRBV6-5	TRBJ2-5	TGTGCCAGCACTTCGGCCGGGGAGACCCAGTACTTC	CASTSAGETQYF
NA	TRBD1	TRBV4-1	TRBJ2-5	TGCGCCAGCAGCCATGGCCAGGGGGCCTCACAAGAGACCCAGTACTTC	CASSHGQGASQETQYF